Listed below are T cell receptor beta chains from one sample, sequenced in a study of blood T cell repertoires in COVID-19. Only in-frame clones appear in the TCRdb table, and some are missing; sequencing was by immunoSEQ multiplex PCR. The table records hundreds of thousands of clones, around 89% of them present only once. Input material: PBMCs or T cells enriched from blood (not recorded which). These receptors were taken from a woman in her late teens or twenties with acute COVID-19. Each CDR3 is given with its conserved first and last residue. Fields, in order: clone size, D gene, CDR3 length, V gene, J gene, CDR3 protein, CDR3 DNA. The D gene is left open where the match is weak. Some rows have no size entry. The others give once, few or many, or a class for an expanded clone.

NA,TRBD1,14,TRBV5-1,TRBJ2-7,CASSSGQGFHEQYF,TGCGCCAGCAGCTCGGGACAGGGGTTCCACGAGCAGTACTTC
NA,NA,15,TRBV12-5,TRBJ2-1,CASGLGLTPANEQFF,TGTGCTAGTGGTTTGGGTCTAACTCCTGCTAATGAGCAGTTCTTC
NA,NA,14,TRBV7-9,TRBJ2-7,CASSPRSDPYEQYF,TGTGCCAGCAGCCCGAGGTCAGACCCCTACGAGCAGTACTTC
once,NA,14,TRBV5-1,TRBJ2-3,CASSLSQGGLPWYF,TGCGCCAGCAGCTTATCCCAGGGGGGCCTTCCCTGGTATTTT
once,TRBD2,18,TRBV27,TRBJ2-1,CASSLLRLQAGGVIEQFF,TGTGCCAGCAGTTTATTGCGTCTACAAGCGGGAGGGGTCATTGAGCAGTTCTTC
NA,TRBD1,13,TRBV5-1,TRBJ1-1,CASSRQGDTEAFF,TGCGCCAGCAGCCGGCAGGGGGACACTGAAGCTTTCTTT
NA,TRBD2,17,TRBV7-7,TRBJ2-1,CASSLSSGRASGNEQFF,TGTGCTAGCAGCTTATCTAGCGGGAGGGCGTCGGGCAATGAGCAGTTCTTC
NA,TRBD1,13,TRBV6-5,TRBJ1-2,CASSRDRDHGYTF,TGTGCCAGCAGCAGGGACAGGGATCATGGCTACACCTTC
NA,NA,12,TRBV27,TRBJ2-1,CASSFIAREQFF,TGTGCCAGCAGTTTTATAGCCCGCGAGCAGTTCTTC
few,TRBD2,16,TRBV5-8,TRBJ2-1,CASSLAFGTSGNEQFF,TGTGCCAGCAGCTTGGCCTTTGGGACTAGCGGCAATGAGCAGTTCTTC
once,NA,14,TRBV10-3,TRBJ1-2,CAIRVQGVGISYTF,TGTGCCATCAGGGTACAGGGTGTCGGGATAAGCTACACCTTC
once,TRBD1,13,TRBV10-3,TRBJ2-7,CAIKDRISYEQYF,TGTGCCATCAAGGACAGGATATCCTACGAGCAGTACTTC
NA,NA,16,TRBV21-1,TRBJ2-1,CASSLRTSGPHNEQFF,TGTGCCAGCAGCCTACGGACTAGCGGGCCGCACAATGAGCAGTTCTTC
NA,NA,13,TRBV3-1/TRBV3-2,TRBJ2-7,CASSQAGGDEQYF,TGTGCCAGCAGCCAAGCCGGCGGCGACGAGCAGTACTTC
NA,TRBD2,16,TRBV14,TRBJ2-1,CASSAAGLTTGNEQFF,TGTGCCAGCAGCGCAGCGGGACTAACCACGGGCAATGAGCAGTTCTTC
NA,TRBD1,13,TRBV19,TRBJ1-2,CASSEQGLEGYTF,TGTGCCAGTAGTGAACAGGGGCTTGAGGGCTACACCTTC
NA,NA,14,TRBV5-1,TRBJ2-7,CASRYGGTSYEQYF,TGCGCCAGCAGGTATGGCGGGACCTCCTACGAGCAGTACTTC
NA,TRBD2,16,TRBV9,TRBJ2-1,CASSAALAGGPLWQFF,TGTGCCAGCAGCGCAGCACTAGCGGGAGGGCCGTTATGGCAGTTCTTC
NA,NA,15,TRBV6-4,TRBJ1-1,CASTESPGMNTEAFF,TGTGCCAGCACCGAATCTCCAGGGATGAACACTGAAGCTTTCTTT
NA,NA,14,TRBV19,TRBJ1-5,CASSIGPKAGPEHF,TGTGCCAGTAGTATAGGCCCTAAAGCGGGACCTGAGCATTTT
NA,TRBD2,14,TRBV19,TRBJ2-7,CASSIAGGPYEQYF,TGTGCCAGTAGCATAGCGGGAGGGCCCTACGAGCAGTACTTC
once,TRBD1,13,TRBV2,TRBJ2-1,CASSGGQGNEQFF,TGTGCCAGCAGTGGGGGACAGGGGAATGAGCAGTTCTTC
once,NA,15,TRBV18,TRBJ2-5,CASSPAGQNQETQYF,TGTGCCAGCTCACCGGCGGGACAGAACCAAGAGACCCAGTACTTC
NA,NA,16,TRBV14,TRBJ1-6,CASSQEGQGPQSPLHF,TGTGCCAGCAGCCAAGAGGGACAAGGGCCCCAATCACCCCTCCACTTT
once,TRBD2,15,TRBV29-1,TRBJ2-3,CSVARLAGSTDTQYF,TGCAGCGTAGCCCGACTAGCGGGGAGCACAGATACGCAGTATTTT
once,NA,16,TRBV9,TRBJ2-7,CASSVAPQESFYEQYF,TGTGCCAGCAGCGTAGCCCCTCAAGAGTCCTTTTACGAGCAGTACTTC
NA,NA,14,TRBV7-3,TRBJ2-1,CASSSDRLLGEQFF,TGTGCCAGCAGCTCAGACAGGCTTTTGGGTGAGCAGTTCTTC
NA,TRBD2,15,TRBV18,TRBJ2-3,CASSLAGGPGDTQYF,TGTGCCAGCTCACTAGCGGGAGGGCCGGGAGATACGCAGTATTTT
NA,NA,15,TRBV28,TRBJ2-1,CASSSPSYSYNEQFF,TGTGCCAGCAGTTCCCCAAGCTACAGCTACAATGAGCAGTTCTTC
NA,NA,17,TRBV28,TRBJ1-2,CASSLAGLRDSGYGYTF,TGTGCCAGCAGTCTTGCAGGTCTCAGGGATTCAGGGTATGGCTACACCTTC
few,TRBD1,15,TRBV18,TRBJ2-7,CASSPGQGGSYEQYF,TGTGCCAGCTCACCCGGACAGGGGGGCTCCTACGAGCAGTACTTC
NA,NA,13,TRBV27,TRBJ2-1,CASSLRQSDEQFF,TGTGCCAGCAGTTTAAGACAGTCGGATGAGCAGTTCTTC
NA,TRBD2,16,TRBV28,TRBJ2-1,CASSLRTSTLYNEQFF,TGTGCCAGCAGCCTTAGGACTAGCACCCTCTACAATGAGCAGTTCTTC
NA,NA,13,TRBV6-1,TRBJ1-2,CASSSGTPYGYTF,TGTGCCAGCAGTTCCGGGACACCCTACGGCTACACCTTC